These 32 T cell receptor beta chains were sequenced from one sample in a study of T cells in Graves' hyperthyroidism and ophthalmopathy. Amplification of TCR beta CDR3 regions was performed using RNA transcripts as template. Carried out on the TCR CDR3, a first-round RT-PCR used the HTBI primer set. TCRdb reprocessed the multiplex PCR reads via MiXCR and lists one record per CDR3 protein. The sample has roughly 560,000 distinct CDR3 sequences, roughly 15% seen once. Input material: blood. The receptors come from a woman in her forties with Graves' ophthalmopathy.

There are a few counts of this clonotype. The V call is TRBV5-1, the J call TRBJ1-5, with D possibly TRBD1 on 5 matching bases. Germline V gene sequence: CDR1 SGHRS, CDR2 YFSETQ. Deletions cut 4 bases from V and 5 bases from J, with 13 bases between. The CDR3 consists of 14 residues. CDR3 sequence (DNA): TGCGCCAGCAGCCCTCTTGGGGCCGATCAGCCCCAGCATTTT. This sequence encodes CASSPLGADQPQHF.

Ten or more counts support this clonotype. The chain links TRBV10-2 to TRBJ1-2; no firm D call. The CDR3 has 16 amino acids. V was cut by 4 bases and J by 2 bases, with 17 bases left in between. The V gene's germline CDR1 is WSHSY and CDR2 SAAADI. The CDR3 region has the DNA TGCGCCAGCAGTGCCTCCACTGGGTCCGGAAACTATGGCTACACCTTC. Amino acids: CASSASTGSGNYGYTF.

The chain links TRBV20-1 to TRBJ2-5; 10 bases line up with TRBD2. The germline V gene has CDR1 DFQATT and CDR2 SNEGSKA (reference sequence). After removal of 1 base from V and 5 bases from J, the junction contained 13 bases not matched to a gene. This CDR3 is 17 amino acids long. The CDR3 loop is CSARVGMLAGAEETQYF. In nucleotides, the CDR3 is TGCAGTGCTAGAGTGGGTATGCTAGCGGGAGCCGAGGAGACCCAGTACTTC.

This clonotype has only a few counts. The V and J genes are TRBV30 and TRBJ2-2; 11 nucleotides line up with TRBD2. The CDR3 runs 14 residues. With V trimmed by 3 bases and J by 7 bases, 4 bases remained unmatched. Germline CDR1 is GTSNPN and CDR2 is SVGIG (reference sequence). CDR3 DNA sequence: TGTGCCTGGAGGACTAGCGGGATGGGCGGGGAGCTGTTTTTT. It translates to CAWRTSGMGGELFF.

This clonotype was counted between two and nine times. At one of its ends the junction is not consistent with the germline gene, which may arise from a read error. The genes are TRBV6-5 and TRBJ2-7; TRBD1 matches at 7 bases. Germline CDR1 and CDR2: MNHEY and SVGAGI. The CDR3 consists of 15 residues. The CDR3 sequence is CASSYSTGSSYGQYF. CDR3 in DNA: TGTGCCAGCAGTTACTCGACAGGGAGCTCCTACGGGCAGTACTTC.

This clonotype was found many times. The chain has TRBV27 and TRBJ2-5; 9 nucleotides match TRBD2. CDR3 length equals 13 residues. J lost 5 bases, V lost 6 bases, and 4 bases had no gene match. The germline V gene encodes CDR1 MNHEY and CDR2 SMNVEV (reference sequence). This CDR3 is CASRASGTETQYF. The CDR3 bases are TGTGCCAGCAGGGCTAGCGGGACTGAGACCCAGTACTTC.

This clonotype was recorded many times. The chain has TRBV7-2 and TRBJ2-7; D is undetermined. Trimming took 4 bases from V and 2 from J, leaving 21 bases between them. There are 17 residues in the CDR3. Germline V gene lookup returns CDR1 SGHTA and CDR2 FQGNSA. The CDR3 is CASSSALKDRRPYEQYF. For the CDR3, the DNA is TGTGCCAGCAGCTCAGCATTAAAGGACCGTCGACCCTACGAGCAGTACTTC.

Ten or more counts support this clonotype. The genes are TRBV2 and TRBJ2-7; 9 bases map to TRBD1. The CDR3 is 14 amino acids. Germline trimming cut 7 bases from V and 6 bases from J; bases unmatched to any gene: 10. CDR1 SNHLY and CDR2 FYNNEI come from the germline V gene. CDR3 sequence reads: CASKTGTGRAEQYF. In nucleotides, the CDR3 is TGTGCCAGCAAAACCGGGACAGGGCGGGCCGAGCAGTACTTC.

This clonotype was picked up many times. The chain joins TRBV28 to TRBJ2-7; possible D gene TRBD2, 6 bases. Between the trimmed V and J ends, which lost 5 bases and 5 bases, there was a span of 19 bases. The CDR3 loop spans 15 amino acids. Per germline, CDR1 MDHEN and CDR2 SYDVKM. CDR3 amino acids: CASSLPTGVGDEQYF. Written as DNA, the CDR3 is TGTGCCAGCAGTCTCCCGACGGGAGTCGGCGACGAGCAGTACTTC.

This clonotype was detected only once. The rearrangement joins TRBV7-2 to TRBJ2-7, with TRBD2 identical over 8 bases. The CDR3 runs to 14 residues. CDR1 is SGHTA, CDR2 FQGNSA, per germline. The V and J ends lost 4 bases and 2 bases, in that order; junction bases with no gene match: 4. DNA for the CDR3: TGTGCCAGCAGCTCCTCTAGCGGGCCCTACGAGCAGTACTTC. It yields the protein CASSSSSGPYEQYF.

This clonotype was recorded many times. V is TRBV12-3 or TRBV12-4 and J is TRBJ2-6; D is perhaps TRBD1 or TRBD2 (5 bases each). This CDR3 contains 16 residues. V was shortened by 3 bases and J by 0 bases, with 9 bases between the two germline ends. CDR3 amino acids: CASSFRAGSGANVLTF. The DNA of the CDR3 is TGTGCCAGCAGTTTCAGGGCGGGCTCTGGGGCCAACGTCCTGACTTTC.

This clonotype was picked up many times. This chain connects TRBV12-3 or TRBV12-4 to TRBJ1-1, with 9 bases matching TRBD1. CDR3 size: 15 residues. Trimming cost V 2 bases and J 3 bases; bases outside gene matches: 4. The CDR3 nucleotides are TGTGCCAGCAGTTTACCCGGACAGGGGTACACTGAAGCTTTCTTT. Translating it yields CASSLPGQGYTEAFF.

This clonotype was counted many times. The chain combines TRBV6-5 with TRBJ1-2; D ambiguous. CDR3 length: 15 amino acids. Germline V CDR1 and CDR2: MNHEY, SVGAGI. Trimming shortened V by 2 bases and J by 3 bases, and 13 bases separated the two germline ends. The DNA of the CDR3 is TGTGCCAGCAGTTACAGTGGGGAAGTAGACTATGGCTACACCTTC. Protein product: CASSYSGEVDYGYTF.

This clonotype appeared many times. The chain uses TRBV28 and TRBJ2-7; D gene unclear. Germline loops: CDR1 MDHEN, CDR2 SYDVKM. This CDR3 spans 13 amino acids. The germline V and J ends were trimmed by 7 bases and 7 bases, with 17 bases remaining between them. CDR3 loop: CASTPDLLREQYF. CDR3 nucleotide sequence: TGTGCCAGCACCCCGGACCTGCTAAGGGAGCAGTACTTC. The complete variable domain, with remaining parts taken from reference TRBV28 and TRBJ2-7, reads DVKVTQSSRYLVKRTGEKVFLECVQDMDHENMFWYRQDPGLGLRLIYFSYDVKMKEKGDIPEGYSVSREKKERFSLILESASTNQTSMYLCASTPDLLREQYFGPGTRLTVT.

This clonotype was observed many times. The chain links TRBV6-5 to TRBJ1-2, with unresolved D. The V end was cut by 7 bases, the J end by 4 bases, with 16 bases between. CDR3 length: 14 residues. The V gene's germline CDR1 is MNHEY and CDR2 SVGAGI. The CDR3, as DNA: TGTGCCAGCACTTTTAACAGCATCGGCTATGGCTACACCTTC. As protein: CASTFNSIGYGYTF.

The V call is TRBV19, the J call TRBJ1-1; no definite D call. The germline V and J ends were trimmed by 10 bases and 1 base, with 16 bases remaining between them. The CDR3 spans 14 residues. Germline CDR1 LNHDA, CDR2 SQIVND (reference sequence). The CDR3 DNA reads TGTGCCACCAAAGAGGGAACGGCGAACACTGAAGCTTTCTTT. Its translation: CATKEGTANTEAFF. Filled out from reference TRBV19 and TRBJ1-1, the complete variable domain reads DGGITQSPKYLFRKEGQNVTLSCEQNLNHDAMYWYRQDPGQGLRLIYYSQIVNDFQKGDIAEGYSVSREKKESFPLTVTSAQKNPTAFYLCATKEGTANTEAFFGQGTRLTVV.

This clonotype was counted ten times or more. The chain carries TRBV6-1 and TRBJ2-2; perhaps TRBD2 as D (5 bases). The CDR3 is 14 amino acids. Germline V gene sequence: CDR1 MNHNS, CDR2 SASEGT. Trimming left V 6 bases short and J 0 bases short, with 8 bases between. DNA of the CDR3: TGTGCCAGCAGCCCGGACTCGAACACCGGGGAGCTGTTTTTT. Translation: CASSPDSNTGELFF.

CDR3 in DNA: TGTGCCAGCAGCCAAGACAGGTCCCCTAATCAGCCCCAGCATTTT. Its translation: CASSQDRSPNQPQHF. The chain recombines TRBV3-1 with TRBJ1-5; D remains ambiguous. The CDR3 has 15 amino acids. CDR1 is LGHDT, CDR2 YNNKEL, per germline (reference sequence). With 0 bases removed from V and 4 bases from J, the gap between germline ends came to 10 bases.

In its sample, this clonotype was seen a few times. V and J are TRBV5-5 and TRBJ2-5; D is tentatively TRBD1 or TRBD2 (5 bases each). Trimming left V 4 bases short and J 14 bases short, with 21 bases between. CDR3 length: 13 residues. From germline, CDR1 is SGHKS and CDR2 YYEKEE (reference sequence). DNA for the CDR3: TGTGCCAGCAGCCATAATCTGCCGGGACCCACTTACTTC. It translates to CASSHNLPGPTYF.

The chain carries TRBV5-1 and TRBJ2-2; a weak D match, TRBD2 (5 bases). Trimming cost V 2 bases and J 3 bases, with 11 bases left between them. Germline-derived CDR1 and CDR2 are SGHRS and YFSETQ. This CDR3 has 15 amino acids. CDR3 sequence: CASSFRGMDTGELFF. DNA of the CDR3: TGCGCCAGCAGCTTTCGGGGTATGGACACCGGGGAGCTGTTTTTT.

This clonotype was found a few times. The rearrangement uses TRBV5-1 and TRBJ1-1; 8 bases agree with TRBD1. The V gene's germline CDR1 is SGHRS and CDR2 YFSETQ. This CDR3 spans 19 amino acids. V was pared by 0 bases and J by 4 bases, with 17 bases of the junction left unmatched. The CDR3 nucleotides are TGCGCCAGCAGCTTGGCCCTCGGGCGTGGTCGAGACAGGGGCACTGAAGCTTTCTTT. Protein: CASSLALGRGRDRGTEAFF.

This clonotype was seen more than once but under ten times. The chain is built from TRBV11-1 and TRBJ1-4; no clear D gene. Germline CDR1 reads SGHAT; CDR2 reads FQDESV (reference sequence). The CDR3 covers 16 residues. V dropped 1 base and J dropped 5 bases, with 14 bases sitting between them. CDR3 sequence: CASSLVISGKNEKLFF. The CDR3 nucleotides are TGTGCCAGCAGCTTAGTCATTTCGGGGAAGAATGAAAAACTGTTTTTT.

The chain employs TRBV30 and TRBJ1-1; D not resolved. The CDR3 covers 14 residues. The V gene's germline CDR1 is GTSNPN and CDR2 SVGIG (reference sequence). The germline V and J ends were trimmed by 2 bases and 0 bases, with 10 bases remaining between them. The CDR3 DNA reads TGTGCCTGGAGTCCTGGCATTATGAACACTGAAGCTTTCTTT. Its translation is CAWSPGIMNTEAFF.

This clonotype was counted ten times or more. The chain combines TRBV11-2 with TRBJ2-1; D perhaps matches TRBD2 (6 bases). This CDR3 contains 14 residues. The V and J ends lost 4 bases and 1 base respectively, with 8 bases between them. Germline V gene lookup returns CDR1 SGHAT and CDR2 FQNNGV. For the CDR3, the DNA is TGTGCCAGCAGCTGGGGGACTTCCTACAATGAGCAGTTCTTC. Amino acid sequence: CASSWGTSYNEQFF.

Ten or more counts support this clonotype. This sequence joins TRBV28 and TRBJ2-7; 9 nucleotides align to TRBD2. CDR1 MDHEN and CDR2 SYDVKM come from the germline V gene. The ends lost 6 bases at V and 5 bases at J; junction bases unmatched: 8. The CDR3 spans 14 residues. The CDR3 is CASRAILAGDEQYF. The CDR3 bases are TGTGCCAGCAGAGCCATTTTAGCGGGAGACGAGCAGTACTTC.

This clonotype was picked up many times. The genes are TRBV19 and TRBJ2-7; 9 positions agree with TRBD1. The junction had 7 bases not matched to a gene; V was cut back by 6 bases and J by 1 base. From germline, CDR1 is LNHDA and CDR2 SQIVND (reference sequence). The CDR3 runs to 15 residues. CDR3 residues: CASSGPGTGSYEQYF. The CDR3 DNA reads as TGTGCCAGTAGCGGGCCCGGGACAGGGTCCTACGAGCAGTACTTC.

The J gene is TRBJ2-5, the V gene TRBV12-3 or TRBV12-4; possible D gene TRBD2, 5 bases. The CDR3 spans 15 residues. With 4 bases removed from V and 5 bases from J, the gap between germline ends came to 17 bases. DNA of the CDR3: TGTGCCAGCAGTTCCTCTGAGCGGCCGGGGGAGACCCAGTACTTC. This encodes CASSSSERPGETQYF.

This clonotype was recorded many times. V usage is TRBV6-2 or TRBV6-3 and J usage is TRBJ1-1; D unclear. Germline CDR1 is MNHEY and CDR2 is SVGEGT. V was shortened by 2 bases and J by 8 bases, with 6 bases between the two germline ends. The CDR3 totals 11 residues. Written as DNA, the CDR3 is TGTGCCAGCAGTTACCCCCGGGAAGCTTTCTTT. The encoded protein is CASSYPREAFF.

This clonotype was detected only a few times. J is TRBJ1-2 and V is TRBV11-1, with D unresolved. CDR3 length: 16 amino acids. Germline assignment: CDR1 SGHAT and CDR2 FQDESV (reference sequence). V lost 5 bases to trimming and J lost 0 bases, with 16 bases between them. CDR3 in amino acids: CASSLGEQDANYGYTF. In DNA, the CDR3 is TGTGCCAGCAGCCTGGGAGAGCAAGACGCTAACTATGGCTACACCTTC. The variable domain in full, completed from reference TRBV11-1 and TRBJ1-2, reads EAEVAQSPRYKITEKSQAVAFWCDPISGHATLYWYRQILGQGPELLVQFQDESVVDDSQLPKDRFSAERLKGVDSTLKIQPAELGDSAMYLCASSLGEQDANYGYTFGSGTRLTVV.

This clonotype was observed many times. The rearrangement joins TRBV20-1 to TRBJ1-5; D remains ambiguous. The CDR3 length is 12 residues. Germline lookup yields CDR1 DFQATT and CDR2 SNEGSKA (reference sequence). The ends were cut back, 3 bases at V and 3 bases at J, with 6 bases in the middle. CDR3 loop: CSASSTNQPQHF. The CDR3 coding sequence is TGCAGTGCTAGTAGTACCAATCAGCCCCAGCATTTT.

This clonotype occurred a few times. The chain links TRBV11-1 to TRBJ2-6; D is ambiguous. The CDR3 length is 17 residues. Trimming pared 4 bases from V and 0 bases from J, leaving 13 bases between. CDR1 is SGHAT and CDR2 is FQDESV in the germline V gene (reference sequence). Written as DNA, the CDR3 is TGTGCCAGCAGCTCTCTAGACGATTTCTCTGGGGCCAACGTCCTGACTTTC. Residues: CASSSLDDFSGANVLTF. Variable domain in full (rest from reference TRBV11-1 and TRBJ2-6): EAEVAQSPRYKITEKSQAVAFWCDPISGHATLYWYRQILGQGPELLVQFQDESVVDDSQLPKDRFSAERLKGVDSTLKIQPAELGDSAMYLCASSSLDDFSGANVLTFGAGSRLTVL.

The gene calls are TRBV19 and TRBJ1-1; D is undetermined. V dropped 6 bases and J dropped 2 bases, with 22 bases sitting between them. Germline V gene sequence: CDR1 LNHDA, CDR2 SQIVND (reference sequence). The CDR3 spans 17 residues. Here the CDR3 DNA reads TGTGCCAGTAGGAACGGCAGACCACCTGAAAGAAACACTGAAGCTTTCTTT. It translates to CASRNGRPPERNTEAFF.